This paragraph covers one T cell receptor beta chain sequence. This record belongs to a study of neurological immune-mediated disorders. Time point noted: longitudinal time-point 3. The length of the CDR3 is 14 residues. V gave up 6 bases and J gave up 1 base, with 10 bases separating them. From the 5' RACE reads, TCRdb called clonotypes with MiXCR, one entry per CDR3 protein. The table includes 93,000 or so distinct CDR3 sequences, roughly 10% detected once. The V and J genes are TRBV12-3 or TRBV12-4 and TRBJ2-1; D gene ambiguous. Sequenced sample: PBMCs. This TCR was sampled from a female donor with HTLV-1-associated myelopathy (HAM/TSP). Here the CDR3 DNA reads TGTGCCAGCAGCCCCCGTGGATCCTACAATGAGCAGTTCTTC. Translated, it gives CASSPRGSYNEQFF.